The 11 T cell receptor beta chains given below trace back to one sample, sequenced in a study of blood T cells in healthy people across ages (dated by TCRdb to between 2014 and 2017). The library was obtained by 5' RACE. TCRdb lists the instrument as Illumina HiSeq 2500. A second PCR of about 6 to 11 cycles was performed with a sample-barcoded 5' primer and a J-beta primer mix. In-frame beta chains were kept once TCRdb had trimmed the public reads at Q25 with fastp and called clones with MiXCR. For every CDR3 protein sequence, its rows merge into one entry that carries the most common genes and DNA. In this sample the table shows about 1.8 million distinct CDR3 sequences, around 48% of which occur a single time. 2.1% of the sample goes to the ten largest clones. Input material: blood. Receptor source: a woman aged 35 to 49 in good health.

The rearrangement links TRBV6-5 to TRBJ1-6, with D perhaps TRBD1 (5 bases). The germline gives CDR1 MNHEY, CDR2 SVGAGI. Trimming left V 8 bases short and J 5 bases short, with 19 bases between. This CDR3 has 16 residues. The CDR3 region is CASSQPGTVNNSPLHF. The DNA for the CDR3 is TGTGCCAGCTCACAGCCCGGGACCGTTAATAATTCACCCCTCCACTTT.

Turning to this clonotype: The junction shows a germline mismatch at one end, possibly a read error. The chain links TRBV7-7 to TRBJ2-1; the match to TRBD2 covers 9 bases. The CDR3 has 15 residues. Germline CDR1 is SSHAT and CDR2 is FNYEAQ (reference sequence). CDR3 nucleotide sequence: TGTGCTAGCAGCGAGCGACTAGCGGAGTACAATGAGCAGTTCTTC. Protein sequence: CASSERLAEYNEQFF.

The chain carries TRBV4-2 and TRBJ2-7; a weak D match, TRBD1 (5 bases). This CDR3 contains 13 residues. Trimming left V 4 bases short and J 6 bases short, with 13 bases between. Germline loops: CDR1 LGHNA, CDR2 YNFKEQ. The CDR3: CASSLAGNSEQYF. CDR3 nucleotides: TGTGCCAGCAGCCTAGCAGGGAACTCCGAGCAGTACTTC.

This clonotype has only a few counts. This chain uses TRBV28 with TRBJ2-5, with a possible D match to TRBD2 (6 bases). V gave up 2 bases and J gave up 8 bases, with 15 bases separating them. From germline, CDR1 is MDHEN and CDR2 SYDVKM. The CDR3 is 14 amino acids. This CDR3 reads CASSLGLPEATQYF. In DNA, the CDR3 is TGTGCCAGCAGTTTAGGACTACCCGAGGCAACCCAGTACTTC.

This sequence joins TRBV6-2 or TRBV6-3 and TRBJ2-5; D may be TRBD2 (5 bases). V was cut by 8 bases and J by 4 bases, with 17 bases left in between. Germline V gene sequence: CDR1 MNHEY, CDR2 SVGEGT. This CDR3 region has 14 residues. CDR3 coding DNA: TGTGCCAGCGGACTCGGATTAATTGGAGAGACCCAGTACTTC. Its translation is CASGLGLIGETQYF.

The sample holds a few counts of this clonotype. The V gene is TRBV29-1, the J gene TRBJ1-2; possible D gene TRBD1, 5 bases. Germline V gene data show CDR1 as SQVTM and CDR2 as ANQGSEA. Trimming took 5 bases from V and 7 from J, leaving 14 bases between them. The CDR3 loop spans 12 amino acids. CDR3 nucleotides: TGCAGCGTTCCGGGACCAACGGGTGGCTACACCTTC. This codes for CSVPGPTGGYTF.

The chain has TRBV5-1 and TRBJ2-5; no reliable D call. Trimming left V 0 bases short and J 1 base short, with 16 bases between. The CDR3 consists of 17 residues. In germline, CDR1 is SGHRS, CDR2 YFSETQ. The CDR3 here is CASSLASGSIGQETQYF. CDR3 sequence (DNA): TGCGCCAGCAGCTTGGCCAGTGGCAGCATCGGCCAAGAGACCCAGTACTTC. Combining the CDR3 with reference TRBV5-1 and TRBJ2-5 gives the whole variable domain KAGVTQTPRYLIKTRGQQVTLSCSPISGHRSVSWYQQTPGQGLQFLFEYFSETQRNKGNFPGRFSGRQFSNSRSEMNVSTLELGDSALYLCASSLASGSIGQETQYFGPGTRLLVL.

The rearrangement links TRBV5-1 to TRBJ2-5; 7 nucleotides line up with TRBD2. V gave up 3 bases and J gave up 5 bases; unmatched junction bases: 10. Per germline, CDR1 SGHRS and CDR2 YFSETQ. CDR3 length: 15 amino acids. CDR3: CASSSGLGVGETQYF. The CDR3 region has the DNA TGCGCCAGCAGCTCCGGACTAGGGGTTGGGGAGACCCAGTACTTC.

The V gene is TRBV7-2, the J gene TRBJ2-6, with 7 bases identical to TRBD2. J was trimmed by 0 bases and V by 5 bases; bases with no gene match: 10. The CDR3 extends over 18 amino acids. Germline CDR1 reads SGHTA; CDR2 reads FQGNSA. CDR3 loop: CASSPIYPGGSGANVLTF. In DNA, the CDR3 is TGTGCCAGCAGCCCCATCTACCCGGGGGGCTCTGGGGCCAACGTCCTGACTTTC.

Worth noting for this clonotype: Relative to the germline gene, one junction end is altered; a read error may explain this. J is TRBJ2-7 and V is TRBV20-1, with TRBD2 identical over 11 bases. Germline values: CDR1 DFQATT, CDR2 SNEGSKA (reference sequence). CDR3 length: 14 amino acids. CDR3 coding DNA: TGCGGTGCTAGAGTGACTAGCGGGGTTTACGAGCAGTACTTC. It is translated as CGARVTSGVYEQYF.

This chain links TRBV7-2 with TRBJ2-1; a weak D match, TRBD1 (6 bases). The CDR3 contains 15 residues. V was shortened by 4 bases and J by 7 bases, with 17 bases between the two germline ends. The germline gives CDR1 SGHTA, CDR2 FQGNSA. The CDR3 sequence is CASSSQGPGGNEQFF. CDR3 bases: TGTGCCAGCAGCTCACAGGGACCTGGGGGAAATGAGCAGTTCTTC.